This passage covers 30 T cell receptor beta chains from one sample sequenced in a study of regulatory dendritic cells for organ transplantation. Sorted subsets were CFSE-labeled and cultured roughly five days with allogeneic dendritic cells. These receptors' antigens are unknown. Repertoires were generated with immunoSEQ multiplex PCR, while TCRdb's copy carries only in-frame clones and drops some. Of 20,000 or so clones in the sample, roughly four fifths were seen once. The sequenced sample was memory CD4+ T cells from blood cultured with regulatory dendritic cells. Subset noted: CD45RO+ memory T cells. All receptors derive from a human donor in good health.

The chain uses TRBV30 and TRBJ1-2; tentative D call: TRBD1 (5 bases). Germline V lookup: CDR1 GTSNPN, CDR2 SVGIG (reference sequence). V was trimmed by 4 bases and J by 11 bases, leaving 17 bases between them. The CDR3 spans 12 residues. The CDR3 reads CAWTSDGHRYTF. The DNA of the CDR3 is TGTGCCTGGACCAGTGATGGACATCGTTACACCTTC.

CDR3 residues: CASSLGRGEQFF. The CDR3 DNA sequence: TGTGCCAGCAGCTTAGGACGCGGTGAGCAGTTCTTC. This chain connects TRBV11-3 to TRBJ2-1; no firm D call. The CDR3 extends over 12 amino acids. Germline CDR1 SGHNT, CDR2 YENEEA. V dropped 1 base and J dropped 9 bases, with 7 bases sitting between them.

The chain is built from TRBV5-6 and TRBJ2-6; D uncertain. Trimming left V 0 bases short and J 0 bases short, with 7 bases between. This CDR3 is built from 16 residues. CDR1 SGHDT and CDR2 YYEEEE come from the germline V gene. CDR3 DNA: TGTGCCAGCAGCTTGGGGGTTAGCTCTGGGGCCAACGTCCTGACTTTC. Translating it yields CASSLGVSSGANVLTF.

Details on this clone: This CDR3 is also generated by other DNA sequences in the sample. The chain combines TRBV2 with TRBJ2-7; D is perhaps TRBD1 or TRBD2 (5 bases each). Germline loops: CDR1 SNHLY, CDR2 FYNNEI. This CDR3 is built from 14 residues. Trimming cost V 2 bases and J 4 bases, with 12 bases left between them. The CDR3 region has the DNA TGTGCCAGCAGTGAACAGGGAGAGTATTACGAGCAGTACTTC. Translated: CASSEQGEYYEQYF.

This sequence joins TRBV7-9 and TRBJ1-4, with D possibly TRBD1 on 5 matching bases. The CDR3 loop spans 15 amino acids. From germline, CDR1 is SEHNR and CDR2 FQNEAQ (reference sequence). The V and J ends lost 0 bases and 5 bases respectively, with 10 bases between them. The CDR3 loop reads CASSLAGVPNEKLFF. The DNA of the CDR3 is TGTGCCAGCAGCTTAGCAGGGGTTCCGAATGAAAAACTGTTTTTT.

This CDR3 is CASSFIPRPLDEQYF. The CDR3 region has the DNA TGCGCCAGCAGCTTTATTCCCCGTCCCTTAGACGAGCAGTACTTC. This chain links TRBV5-1 with TRBJ2-7; D unresolved. From germline, CDR1 is SGHRS and CDR2 YFSETQ. V lost 2 bases and J 5 bases, leaving 17 bases between the germline ends. This CDR3 region has 15 residues.

This chain links TRBV10-3 with TRBJ2-7, with D uncertain. Deletions cut 6 bases from V and 6 bases from J, with 12 bases between. CDR3 size: 12 residues. Germline values: CDR1 ENHRY, CDR2 SYGVKD. The CDR3 nucleotides are TGTGCCATCAGGCTACCGGGCCGCGAGCAGTACTTC. The encoded protein is CAIRLPGREQYF.

This clone was detected only a few times. The chain carries TRBV7-3 and TRBJ1-2; D gene ambiguous. V lost 1 base to trimming and J lost 6 bases, with 12 bases between them. The CDR3 spans 14 residues. The germline V gene encodes CDR1 SGHTA and CDR2 FQGTGA. The CDR3 is CASSLNPAGDGYTF. The CDR3 coding sequence is TGTGCCAGCAGCTTAAACCCGGCTGGGGATGGCTACACCTTC.

The chain links TRBV29-1 to TRBJ2-3, with D unresolved. Germline CDR1 SQVTM, CDR2 ANQGSEA. CDR3 length: 12 amino acids. Trimming took 5 bases from V and 2 from J, leaving 8 bases between them. CDR3 coding DNA: TGCAGCGTTTACCTACACACAGATACGCAGTATTTT. Its protein is CSVYLHTDTQYF.

The genes are TRBV19 and TRBJ1-5; possible D gene TRBD1, 6 bases. This CDR3 is built from 14 residues. Deletions cut 5 bases from V and 3 bases from J, with 11 bases between. Germline CDR1 reads LNHDA; CDR2 reads SQIVND (reference sequence). The CDR3 sequence is CASSDRGHNQPQHF. The CDR3 DNA reads as TGTGCCAGTAGTGACCGGGGGCACAATCAGCCCCAGCATTTT.

The chain couples TRBV5-1 to TRBJ2-2, with D perhaps being TRBD1 or TRBD2 (7 bases each). This CDR3 comprises 15 residues. Looked up from germline, CDR1 is SGHRS and CDR2 is YFSETQ. V was cut by 6 bases and J by 4 bases, with 16 bases left in between. The chain's CDR3 is CASNNPGGVTGELFF. The CDR3 DNA reads TGCGCCAGCAACAACCCAGGGGGGGTCACCGGGGAGCTGTTTTTT.

The chain is built from TRBV12-5 and TRBJ2-2; TRBD1 matches at 10 bases. The CDR3 contains 15 residues. Unmatched junction bases numbered 7, after V lost 6 bases and J lost 6 bases. The germline V gene encodes CDR1 LGHNT and CDR2 FRNRAP. The CDR3 reads CASGRDRGGPGELFF. As DNA, the CDR3 is TGTGCTAGTGGCCGGGACAGGGGAGGTCCCGGGGAGCTGTTTTTT.

This chain connects TRBV27 to TRBJ1-1; perhaps TRBD1 as D (6 bases). The CDR3 has 13 amino acids. Germline-derived CDR1 and CDR2 are MNHEY and SMNVEV (reference sequence). V lost 6 bases, J lost 5 bases, and 13 bases lay in between. CDR3 region: CASRGTFVTEAFF. In DNA form, the CDR3 reads TGTGCCAGCAGAGGGACATTTGTGACTGAAGCTTTCTTT.

This clone was counted once. The chain joins TRBV7-3 to TRBJ2-1, with 12 bases identical to TRBD2. V dropped 5 bases and J dropped 0; count of bases not matched to a gene: 17. CDR3 length: 21 amino acids. CDR1 is SGHTA and CDR2 is FQGTGA in the germline V gene. The CDR3 DNA follows: TGTGCCAGCAGCCGCCCGGTGAAGGCTAGCGGGGGGGAAAGCTCCTACAATGAGCAGTTCTTC. Translation: CASSRPVKASGGESSYNEQFF.

The chain couples TRBV29-1 to TRBJ2-7; D remains unclear. Germline V gives CDR1 SQVTM, CDR2 ANQGSEA. CDR3 size: 12 residues. V was clipped by 4 bases and J by 5 bases, with 12 bases between them. The CDR3 protein is CSVGQPSNEQYF. DNA of the CDR3: TGCAGCGTTGGTCAGCCCAGCAACGAGCAGTACTTC.

This clone occurred once. The CDR3 region has the DNA TGTGCCAGCAGCGTAGGGGGTGGGCAGCTTAATTCACCCCTCCACTTT. Its translation is CASSVGGGQLNSPLHF. The rearrangement joins TRBV9 to TRBJ1-6; D gene unclear. The V gene's germline CDR1 is SGDLS and CDR2 YYNGEE. The CDR3 is 16 residues long. Deletions cut 0 bases from V and 6 bases from J, with 13 bases between. Full variable domain (outside the CDR3, taken from reference TRBV9 and TRBJ1-6): DSGVTQTPKHLITATGQRVTLRCSPRSGDLSVYWYQQSLDQGLQFLIQYYNGEERAKGNILERFSAQQFPDLHSELNLSSLELGDSALYFCASSVGGGQLNSPLHFGNGTRLTVT.

The chain uses TRBV4-2 and TRBJ1-3, with TRBD1 identical over 8 bases. CDR3 length: 15 amino acids. Per germline, CDR1 LGHNA and CDR2 YNFKEQ. With V trimmed by 1 base and J by 4 bases, 3 bases remained unmatched. CDR3 protein: CASSQGQGAGNTIYF. Here the CDR3 DNA reads TGTGCCAGCAGCCAAGGGCAGGGGGCCGGAAACACCATATATTTT.

This chain uses TRBV7-2 with TRBJ2-7, with a weak D call TRBD2 (5 bases). V was cut by 4 bases and J by 1 base, with 8 bases left in between. The CDR3 covers 13 residues. Germline CDR1 SGHTA, CDR2 FQGNSA. CDR3 in DNA: TGTGCCAGCAGCTCTAGCCCTTCCTACGAGCAGTACTTC. Protein product: CASSSSPSYEQYF.

This clone appeared a single time. The CDR3 sequence is CASSGGASGLRNTIYF. The CDR3, as DNA: TGTGCCAGCAGCGGAGGGGCGTCGGGTTTACGAAACACCATATATTTT. The chain couples TRBV9 to TRBJ1-3; a possible D gene is TRBD1 (5 bases). The germline V and J ends were trimmed by 3 bases and 5 bases, with 18 bases remaining between them. This CDR3 spans 16 amino acids. Germline values: CDR1 SGDLS, CDR2 YYNGEE.

The chain couples TRBV19 to TRBJ2-5, with D possibly being TRBD2 (5 bases). CDR1 and CDR2 (germline): LNHDA, SQIVND (reference sequence). The CDR3 totals 12 residues. The ends were cut back, 3 bases at V and 5 bases at J, with 7 bases in the middle. This CDR3 is CASSIPGETQYF. The CDR3 nucleotides are TGTGCCAGTAGTATCCCGGGGGAGACCCAGTACTTC.

This clone has just one count. The chain has TRBV19 and TRBJ1-2; TRBD1 matches at 7 bases. V shed 6 bases and J 5 bases; nucleotides not matched to a gene: 9. Germline V lookup: CDR1 LNHDA, CDR2 SQIVND (reference sequence). The CDR3 runs to 14 residues. The CDR3 sequence: CASRPRQGYYGYTF. The CDR3 DNA reads TGTGCCAGTAGGCCCCGACAGGGCTATTATGGCTACACCTTC.

This chain uses TRBV2 with TRBJ1-3; D is uncertain. Germline V gives CDR1 SNHLY, CDR2 FYNNEI. With 5 bases removed from V and 4 bases from J, the gap between germline ends came to 9 bases. The CDR3 loop spans 13 amino acids. Here the CDR3 DNA reads TGTGCCAGCAGTAAAGAAACCGGAAACACCATATATTTT. It codes for CASSKETGNTIYF.

The V and J genes are TRBV10-3 and TRBJ1-1; a possible D gene is TRBD1 (5 bases). The CDR3 totals 15 residues. The V end lost 0 bases, the J end lost 9 bases, and 17 bases lay between the germline ends. Germline lookup yields CDR1 ENHRY and CDR2 SYGVKD. The CDR3 is CAISESLTGGLQAFF. CDR3 DNA sequence: TGTGCCATCAGTGAGTCGCTAACGGGGGGGTTACAAGCTTTCTTT.

This clone showed up just a few times. This sequence joins TRBV6-1 and TRBJ2-6; possibly TRBD1 for D (5 bases). The V end lost 4 bases, the J end lost 3 bases, and 10 bases lay between the germline ends. The V gene's germline CDR1 is MNHNS and CDR2 SASEGT. This CDR3 is 15 amino acids long. The DNA of the CDR3 is TGTGCCAGCAGTGTCCAGGGAAATGGGGCCAACGTCCTGACTTTC. Protein: CASSVQGNGANVLTF.

The count of this clone is one. This chain uses TRBV5-5 with TRBJ2-2, with TRBD2 matching 12 bases. The CDR3 runs 17 residues. Germline CDR1 reads SGHKS; CDR2 reads YYEKEE (reference sequence). The V and J ends lost 0 bases and 3 bases, in that order; junction bases with no gene match: 3. CDR3 loop: CASSLETSGSDTGELFF. The CDR3 DNA reads TGTGCCAGCAGCTTGGAGACTAGCGGGAGTGACACCGGGGAGCTGTTTTTT.

V is TRBV28 and J is TRBJ1-2, with D hard to call. Trimming pared 3 bases from V and 9 bases from J, leaving 11 bases between. CDR3 length: 12 amino acids. The germline V gene encodes CDR1 MDHEN and CDR2 SYDVKM. The CDR3 DNA follows: TGTGCCAGCAGTTTGTACCTTTTAAGCTACACCTTC. This sequence encodes CASSLYLLSYTF.

The V and J genes are TRBV6-1 and TRBJ1-3; D is unresolved. The CDR3 extends over 12 amino acids. Trimming took 3 bases from V and 0 from J, leaving 0 bases between them. The germline V gene encodes CDR1 MNHNS and CDR2 SASEGT. The CDR3 DNA sequence: TGTGCCAGCAGTGACTCTGGAAACACCATATATTTT. Translated, it gives CASSDSGNTIYF.

The chain couples TRBV4-2 to TRBJ1-3; perhaps TRBD1 as D (6 bases). Trimming shortened V by 3 bases and J by 4 bases, and 10 bases separated the two germline ends. Germline V CDR1 and CDR2: LGHNA, YNFKEQ. The CDR3 is 14 residues long. CDR3: CASSQPGAGNTIYF. The CDR3 DNA reads as TGTGCCAGCAGCCAGCCAGGGGCCGGAAACACCATATATTTT.

The rearrangement uses TRBV6-4 and TRBJ2-1, with 13 bases that match TRBD2. V shed 3 bases, J shed 9 bases, and the junction held 5 bases outside the gene matches. There are 15 residues in the CDR3. From germline, CDR1 is MRHNA and CDR2 SNTAGT. The CDR3 sequence is CASSETGTSGTEQFF. The CDR3 nucleotides read TGTGCCAGCAGTGAGACCGGGACTAGCGGGACTGAGCAGTTCTTC.

The chain has TRBV6-4 and TRBJ2-1, with 7 bases that match TRBD2. This CDR3 comprises 13 residues. The germline gives CDR1 MRHNA, CDR2 SNTAGT. Germline trimming cut 6 bases from V and 6 bases from J; bases unmatched to any gene: 5. CDR3: CASSSGATNEQFF. For the CDR3, the DNA is TGTGCCAGCAGCAGCGGGGCGACCAATGAGCAGTTCTTC.